The clone carrying this T cell receptor (beta chain) was seen a few times. Its antigen is as yet unknown. The study's library attached unique molecular identifiers to single cDNA molecules. TCRdb processed the RACE reads anew with MiXCR; each CDR3 protein has one entry. The profile shows some 43,000 distinct CDR3 sequences, 4% of them singletons. The CDR3 totals 17 residues. Per germline, CDR1 SGHRS and CDR2 YFSETQ. V dropped 3 bases and J dropped 5; count of bases not matched to a gene: 7. Time point: patch test 1, 2 weeks after DPC sensitization. Regarding treatment: therapeutic diphenylcyclopropenone sensitization with weekly scalp DPC. Total RNA was isolated from unfractionated whole blood. The data stem from a study of human T cells and chemical hapten exposure. Study-wide findings and caveats: Relative to controls, expanded TCRs formed significantly more large CDR3 similarity clusters.

The source material was whole blood, sampled in connection with sensitization to the hapten diphenylcyclopropenone (DPC). The J gene is TRBJ2-1, the V gene TRBV5-1; 14 bases map to TRBD2. The TCR was taken from a man aged 45-65 years with alopecia areata. Some clones in this sample may be carry-over from other donors' samples. In DNA form, the CDR3 reads TGCGCCAGCAGCTCCATCGTGACTAGCGGGAGGGACAATGAGCAGTTCTTC. It specifies CASSSIVTSGRDNEQFF.